One sample yielded the 28 T cell receptor beta chains listed below, sequenced in a study of blood T cell repertoires in COVID-19 (TCRdb year 2020). Libraries were constructed by the immunoSEQ multiplex PCR assay. TCRdb took this table from immuneACCESS and kept in-frame rearrangements with V and J called. Such tables lack part of the clones; where checked against another copy, unresolved V genes explain under half of the gap, and the rest is unexplained. For this sample there are about 120,000 clones; about four fifths appear just once. The top ten clones comprise approximately 16% of the sample. Sequencing used peripheral blood. These receptors came from a man between 60 and 75 years old with active or convalescent COVID-19.

The chain is built from TRBV7-9 and TRBJ2-1, with 9 bases matching TRBD2. CDR1 and CDR2 (germline): SEHNR, FQNEAQ (reference sequence). This CDR3 has 15 amino acids. Trimming at V came to 3 bases and at J to 4 bases, leaving 4 bases not matched to a gene. The CDR3 coding sequence is TGTGCCAGCAGCTTCAGCGGGAGGAGATACAATGAGCAGTTCTTC. It is translated as CASSFSGRRYNEQFF.

The chain joins TRBV5-4 to TRBJ1-1, with D possibly being TRBD1 (5 bases). This CDR3 is built from 13 residues. Trimming left V 8 bases short and J 0 bases short, with 11 bases between. Per germline, CDR1 SGHNT and CDR2 YYREEE (reference sequence). Written as DNA, the CDR3 is TGTGCCAGTGGAGTAGGGGTGAACACTGAAGCTTTCTTT. It specifies CASGVGVNTEAFF.

This clone has a count of ten or more. This chain links TRBV5-1 with TRBJ2-7; tentatively, D is TRBD2 (5 bases). V lost 4 bases to trimming and J lost 5 bases, with 22 bases between them. The CDR3 runs to 16 residues. The germline V gene has CDR1 SGHRS and CDR2 YFSETQ. The CDR3 nucleotides are TGCGCCAGCAGCCTGACCGGCGGGCCCGACCCCCACGAGCAGTACTTC. It yields the protein CASSLTGGPDPHEQYF. Full variable domain (remainder filled in from reference TRBV5-1 and TRBJ2-7): KAGVTQTPRYLIKTRGQQVTLSCSPISGHRSVSWYQQTPGQGLQFLFEYFSETQRNKGNFPGRFSGRQFSNSRSEMNVSTLELGDSALYLCASSLTGGPDPHEQYFGPGTRLTVT.

This chain connects TRBV9 to TRBJ1-2; TRBD1 is a possible D gene (6 bases). Trimming pared 0 bases from V and 8 bases from J, leaving 14 bases between. Per the germline V gene, CDR1 is SGDLS and CDR2 is YYNGEE. The CDR3 covers 14 residues. This CDR3 reads CASSVAARGAGYTF. Written as DNA, the CDR3 is TGTGCCAGCAGCGTAGCGGCCAGGGGAGCGGGCTACACCTTC.

The gene calls are TRBV19 and TRBJ1-2; 8 nucleotides align to TRBD1. CDR1 LNHDA and CDR2 SQIVND come from the germline V gene (reference sequence). The CDR3 spans 15 residues. Germline trimming cut 5 bases from V and 0 bases from J; bases unmatched to any gene: 5. In DNA form, the CDR3 reads TGTGCCAGTAGTTTCCGGGACAGGCCTAACTATGGCTACACCTTC. This codes for CASSFRDRPNYGYTF. The whole variable domain, remainder taken from reference TRBV19 and TRBJ1-2, is DGGITQSPKYLFRKEGQNVTLSCEQNLNHDAMYWYRQDPGQGLRLIYYSQIVNDFQKGDIAEGYSVSREKKESFPLTVTSAQKNPTAFYLCASSFRDRPNYGYTFGSGTRLTVV.

This clone appeared many times. The rearrangement links TRBV7-9 to TRBJ2-5, with 8 bases lining up with TRBD2. The germline V gene encodes CDR1 SEHNR and CDR2 FQNEAQ (reference sequence). This CDR3 is 16 amino acids long. V shed 4 bases, J shed 5 bases, and the junction held 12 bases outside the gene matches. The CDR3 here is CASSWGGAGAGETQYF. The CDR3 bases are TGTGCCAGCAGCTGGGGTGGAGCGGGAGCAGGCGAGACCCAGTACTTC.

V and J are TRBV21-1 and TRBJ2-2; the table assigns TRBD2, which was not confirmed against the DNA. TRBV21-1 is designated a pseudogene. The CDR3 is 17 amino acids. CDR3 sequence (DNA): TGTGCCAGCAGCTCAAGACTAGCGGGAGAAGGCACCGGGGAGCTGTTTTTT. This encodes CASSSRLAGEGTGELFF.

This clone came up once. The gene calls are TRBV29-1 and TRBJ2-6; D is possibly TRBD1 (6 bases). The V gene's germline CDR1 is SQVTM and CDR2 ANQGSEA. This CDR3 contains 15 residues. Trimming shortened V by 2 bases and J by 4 bases, and 12 bases separated the two germline ends. This CDR3 reads CSVESTGTGANVLTF. The CDR3 region has the DNA TGCAGCGTTGAAAGTACAGGGACCGGGGCCAACGTCCTGACTTTC.

The chain has TRBV5-4 and TRBJ2-7; D remains ambiguous. Germline V lookup: CDR1 SGHNT, CDR2 YYREEE (reference sequence). V shed 0 bases and J shed 4 bases, with 8 bases lying between them. The CDR3 runs to 13 residues. In DNA, the CDR3 is TGTGCCAGCAGCTTGGACCAGATGTACGAGCAGTACTTC. Residues: CASSLDQMYEQYF.

The chain employs TRBV5-1 and TRBJ1-2; D is possibly TRBD1 (5 bases). The CDR3 runs to 13 residues. Per germline, CDR1 SGHRS and CDR2 YFSETQ. Trimming stripped 4 bases from V and 8 bases from J, with 15 bases between. The CDR3 coding sequence is TGCGCCAGCAGCCTTGACAGCGATCGGGGCTACACCTTC. It codes for CASSLDSDRGYTF.

The CDR3 bases are TGTGCCAGCAGTGGGGGACAGGGCAGAGACACTGAAGCTTTCTTT. Translated: CASSGGQGRDTEAFF. V gene TRBV25-1 combines with J gene TRBJ1-1; TRBD1 matches 9 bases. The CDR3 is made up of 15 amino acids. The trim removed 4 bases at V and 3 bases at J, leaving 6 bases unmatched. Per the germline V gene, CDR1 is MGHDK and CDR2 is SYGVNS.

The chain has TRBV27 and TRBJ2-3, with TRBD2 matching 12 bases. Looked up from germline, CDR1 is MNHEY and CDR2 is SMNVEV (reference sequence). J lost 5 bases, V lost 6 bases, and 9 bases had no gene match. CDR3 length: 16 amino acids. DNA for the CDR3: TGTGCCAGCAGCCTAGGGGGGGGACTAGCGGGAGATACGCAGTATTTT. Translated: CASSLGGGLAGDTQYF.

CDR3: CASNLVGMTQHF. CDR3 nucleotide sequence: TGTGCCAGCAACCTAGTGGGTATGACCCAGCATTTT. The J gene is TRBJ1-5, the V gene TRBV12-3 or TRBV12-4; D gene unclear. CDR3 length equals 12 residues. The V and J ends lost 7 bases and 11 bases respectively, with 15 bases between them.

In regard to this clone: Given a much more abundant clone one base away, this may be a read error. The V gene is TRBV9, the J gene TRBJ2-3; D possibly corresponds to TRBD1 (6 bases). The germline CDR1 and CDR2 sequences are SGDLS and YYNGEE. Deletions cut 4 bases from V and 1 base from J, with 10 bases between. The CDR3 extends over 14 amino acids. The CDR3 region is CASSPEGGTDTQYF. The CDR3 bases are TGTGCCAGCAGCCCCGAGGGGGGCACAGATACGCAGTATTTT. The full variable domain, completed using reference TRBV9 and TRBJ2-3, is DSGVTQTPKHLITATGQRVTLRCSPRSGDLSVYWYQQSLDQGLQFLIQYYNGEERAKGNILERFSAQQFPDLHSELNLSSLELGDSALYFCASSPEGGTDTQYFGPGTRLTVL.

To note about this clone: The limits of the CDR3 on the DNA are not certain, so only TCRdb's listed CDR3 is given. This CDR3 is CTSSQESGCGGQIRSIF. The gene calls are TRBV1 and TRBJ2-3; the DNA was not used to check the table's D call, TRBD1. TRBV1 is designated a pseudogene. The CDR3 length equals 17 residues, ends included.

This sequence joins TRBV2 and TRBJ1-5; D is uncertain. The germline V gene has CDR1 SNHLY and CDR2 FYNNEI. V was trimmed by 11 bases and J by 6 bases, leaving 14 bases between them. This CDR3 has 12 amino acids. The CDR3 DNA reads TGTGCCTCAGGAGGGTGGGGTCAGCCCCAGCATTTT. This gives the protein CASGGWGQPQHF.

The chain employs TRBV19 and TRBJ1-5, with D maybe TRBD1 (5 bases). This CDR3 is built from 18 residues. Germline V lookup: CDR1 LNHDA, CDR2 SQIVND (reference sequence). V was pared by 4 bases and J by 2 bases, with 21 bases between. The CDR3 here is CASSTDRTYPWGNQPQHF. CDR3 bases: TGTGCCAGTAGTACCGACCGGACATACCCGTGGGGCAATCAGCCCCAGCATTTT.

This clone was counted a single time. The chain couples TRBV4-2 to TRBJ2-1; 8 bases align to TRBD2. This CDR3 spans 15 amino acids. Germline V gives CDR1 LGHNA, CDR2 YNFKEQ. Losses at the gene ends were 0 bases for V and 6 bases for J; bases not matched to a gene: 4. CDR3 in DNA: TGTGCCAGCAGCCAAGATCCAACTAGCGGCAATGAGCAGTTCTTC. Protein: CASSQDPTSGNEQFF.

The V call is TRBV11-3, the J call TRBJ2-2; TRBD2 is a possible D gene (5 bases). The germline gives CDR1 SGHNT, CDR2 YENEEA. The CDR3 totals 16 residues. V shed 5 bases and J shed 1 base, with 14 bases lying between them. CDR3 bases: TGTGCCAGCAGCAACACCAAACGGGAGAACACCGGGGAGCTGTTTTTT. Residues: CASSNTKRENTGELFF.

V gene TRBV4-2 combines with J gene TRBJ2-1; D uncertain. Per the germline V gene, CDR1 is LGHNA and CDR2 is YNFKEQ. The CDR3 is 17 residues long. Trimming removed 0 bases from V and 3 bases from J, with 15 bases in between. This CDR3 is CASSQEESTTYYNEQFF. The CDR3 DNA reads as TGTGCCAGCAGCCAAGAAGAGTCCACCACCTACTACAATGAGCAGTTCTTC.

The chain uses TRBV7-7 and TRBJ2-1; 9 bases are a match to TRBD1. CDR1 and CDR2 from the germline V gene are SSHAT and FNYEAQ (reference sequence). J gave up 4 bases and V 5 bases, and 9 bases lay outside the gene matches. The CDR3 has 16 residues. For the CDR3, the DNA is TGTGCCAGCAGCCCCGGGACAGGGAATTCGTACAATGAGCAGTTCTTC. Amino acid sequence: CASSPGTGNSYNEQFF. Supplemented by reference TRBV7-7 and TRBJ2-1, the full variable domain reads GAGVSQSPRYKVTKRGQDVTLRCDPISSHATLYWYQQALGQGPEFLTYFNYEAQPDKSGLPSDRFSAERPEGSISTLTIQRTEQRDSAMYRCASSPGTGNSYNEQFFGPGTRLTVL.

This chain links TRBV11-2 with TRBJ2-7, with a weak D call TRBD2 (7 bases). With 5 bases removed from V and 0 bases from J, the gap between germline ends came to 11 bases. CDR3 size: 14 residues. The germline V gene has CDR1 SGHAT and CDR2 FQNNGV. This chain's CDR3 is CASSGGGLSYEQYF. The CDR3 nucleotides read TGTGCCAGCAGCGGGGGGGGCCTCTCCTACGAGCAGTACTTC.

The sample holds one count of this clone. The genes are TRBV15 and TRBJ2-2, with 7 nucleotides matching TRBD2. CDR3 size: 15 residues. CDR1 is LNHNV, CDR2 YYDKDF, per germline (reference sequence). J lost 7 bases, V lost 5 bases, and 10 bases had no gene match. This CDR3 reads CATSGRGLVGGELFF. The CDR3 DNA reads TGTGCCACCAGCGGCCGAGGACTAGTTGGCGGGGAGCTGTTTTTT. The complete variable domain, with remaining parts taken from reference TRBV15 and TRBJ2-2, reads DAMVIQNPRYQVTQFGKPVTLSCSQTLNHNVMYWYQQKSSQAPKLLFHYYDKDFNNEADTPDNFQSRRPNTSFCFLDIRSPGLGDTAMYLCATSGRGLVGGELFFGEGSRLTVL.

The chain joins TRBV4-1 to TRBJ2-1, with 9 bases matching TRBD2. Germline V CDR1 and CDR2: MGHRA, YSYEKL. This CDR3 is 15 amino acids long. V gave up 5 bases and J gave up 8 bases; unmatched junction bases: 10. DNA for the CDR3: TGCGCCAGCAGCACGGGGCTAGCGGGATGGGATGAGCAGTTCTTC. Protein product: CASSTGLAGWDEQFF.

V usage is TRBV27 and J usage is TRBJ2-3; D is perhaps TRBD1 (6 bases). Trimming removed 3 bases at V and 5 bases at J, with 15 bases between. This CDR3 is 15 amino acids long. Germline CDR1 MNHEY, CDR2 SMNVEV (reference sequence). In DNA, the CDR3 is TGTGCCAGCAGTTTTGAGGGAGAGGGGGAAGATACGCAGTATTTT. Protein: CASSFEGEGEDTQYF.

The chain couples TRBV28 to TRBJ1-1; D remains unclear. Germline V CDR1 and CDR2: MDHEN, SYDVKM. There are 14 residues in the CDR3. Trimming removed 5 bases from V and 10 bases from J, with 20 bases in between. The CDR3 loop reads CASSETYRARGAFF. The CDR3 coding sequence is TGTGCCAGCAGTGAAACCTACCGGGCCCGGGGAGCTTTCTTT.

J is TRBJ1-1 and V is TRBV5-4; D gene uncertain. Germline CDR1 SGHNT, CDR2 YYREEE (reference sequence). The CDR3 contains 14 residues. Trimming cost V 5 bases and J 3 bases, with 14 bases left between them. CDR3 sequence (DNA): TGTGCCAGCAGTCATGACATCACCTACACTGAAGCTTTCTTT. This encodes CASSHDITYTEAFF.

The genes are TRBV7-2 and TRBJ1-1; D remains ambiguous. The CDR3 loop spans 14 amino acids. Between the trimmed V and J ends, which lost 5 bases and 5 bases, there was a span of 15 bases. Germline V gene data show CDR1 as SGHTA and CDR2 as FQGNSA. This CDR3 reads CASSPLSGVTEAFF. In nucleotides, the CDR3 is TGTGCCAGCAGCCCCCTGTCCGGGGTGACTGAAGCTTTCTTT.